This T cell receptor beta chain appears in the sequencing data of a study of post-analysis software for immune sequencing data. Study-wide results and limits: Compared against controls, patients with multiple sclerosis displayed significantly lower normalized Chao1 diversity.

Unique molecular identifiers featured in each of the TCR beta cDNA libraries. TCRdb used MiXCR to reprocess the PCR reads, holding one entry per CDR3 protein. The sample includes roughly 800,000 distinct CDR3 sequences, about 50% of them seen just once. This clonotype occurred many times. Its antigen is still unknown. One end of the junction is discordant with germline, which a read error may explain. Sequencing was done on a sample of blood. This clonotype was sampled from a girl aged 5-17 years with multiple sclerosis.

This chain's CDR3 is CASSPGTSQETQYF. CDR3 DNA: TGTGCCAGCAGCCCAGGGACTAGTCAAGAGACCCAGTACTTC. The chain has TRBV5-1 and TRBJ2-5; 8 nucleotides align to TRBD2. Germline V lookup: CDR1 SGHRS, CDR2 YFSETQ. This CDR3 is built from 14 residues. Full variable domain (missing parts from reference TRBV5-1 and TRBJ2-5): KAGVTQTPRYLIKTRGQQVTLSCSPISGHRSVSWYQQTPGQGLQFLFEYFSETQRNKGNFPGRFSGRQFSNSRSEMNVSTLELGDSALYLCASSPGTSQETQYFGPGTRLLVL.